This TCR beta chain comes out of a study of shared clonotypes between healthy human individuals (dated by TCRdb to between 2020 and 2021). Study-level background: The cohort comprised a couple of women and a few men aged 18 to 49 years. For each donor, CD4 naive and CD4 memory were each given three plates, CD8 naive was given two plates, and CD8 memory was given one plate. The study deeply sequenced blood TCR repertoires of 5 or 6 healthy adults to estimate repertoire size and the extent of clonotype sharing between individuals. To increase sequencing depth and limit assay-specific biases, TCR repertoire library preparation and sequencing were carried out by different laboratories using diverse techniques. Each donor's leukapheresis produced roughly between roughly 0.85 and 9.5 billion PBMCs. The full study reports these points: Because the study included a small number of donors, the genetic and exposure-history diversity represented was limited. Only blood was sampled, and tissue TCR repertoires likely differ from those in blood. Even with the large sequencing depth, rarefaction of the sorted-subset datasets indicated that sequencing was incomplete. Estimated clonotype richness was generally larger for naive than for memory subsets. When a few donors were compared, the shared fraction of clonotypes was roughly 5% for naive CD4, about 4% for naive CD8, roughly 2.5% for memory CD4, and less than 0.45% for memory CD8. Higher generation probabilities were observed for clonotypes shared by all four sorted-subset donors than for non-shared clonotypes. Pairwise subsampling led to the expectation that sequencing depth would affect the degree of clonotype sharing among donors.

Healthy HIV-negative adults with no recently reported acute infections or vaccinations were included as donors. Every donor was a Caucasian adult living in Nashville, Tennessee, USA. Magnetic negative selection was used to enrich CD4+ T cells, after which naive cells were positively selected on CD45RA and the negative fraction became the memory subset. After blood collection by leukapheresis, PBMCs were isolated using Ficoll-Histopaque density gradient centrifugation and then cryopreserved in the vapor phase of liquid nitrogen. Analytical flow cytometry was used to check the purity and quantity of each magnetically sorted T cell population. From each sorted fraction, genomic DNA was isolated and quantified by UV absorbance on a Nanodrop 2000c. As regards this clone: Its binding antigen is unknown. Base qualities are not recorded, but no much larger clone differs from it by a single base.

Using the deep immunoSEQ assay, TCR CDR3 regions were amplified from genomic DNA by multiplex PCR. Extracted genomic DNA from each cell subset was distributed evenly across all wells of several immunoSEQ 96-well plates, and each plate was treated as a replicate. Each replicate PCR for sorted subsets received roughly 200 ng genomic DNA, equal to around 32,000 T cell genomes. The purified libraries were quantified using a Qubit 3.0 fluorometer, sized with a Bioanalyzer 2100, and then quantified again using the KAPA Library Quantification kit. Every immunoSEQ 96-well plate was sequenced on a separate single-read 150-cycle Illumina NextSeq 550 flow cell. On the study's bioinformatics: Because the immunoSEQ output included only junctional sequences and no quality scores, the filtering could not be the same as the filtering used for full-length reads. To assign V/J genes and CDR3, sequences were annotated using PyIR, a Python wrapper for IgBLAST v1.9, with IMGT germline references. Reads were filtered out if the reads had weak V/J assignments (E-value above 1e-6), no CDR3, stop codons, out-of-frame junctions, or ambiguous translated residues. V3J clonotypes were defined as sequences sharing the same inferred V gene, J gene, and CDR3 amino acid sequence. The percentage overlap between two repertoires was calculated by dividing the number of shared unique clonotypes by the size of the smaller repertoire. Richness of each repertoire was evaluated using RTK rarefaction, the Chao1 estimator, and Recon v2.1 estimates of unobserved clonotypes. OLGA was used to compute generation probabilities for all TCRbeta clonotypes that the gDNA method yielded from a few donors. TCRdb took over this immuneACCESS table, retaining in-frame rearrangements with V and J assigned. Such tables are incomplete; in checked studies, under half of the missing clones stem from an unresolved V gene, and the remainder is unexplained. The V and J calls and the clone size are those of that table, but D and trimming were determined from the DNA. The sample has 2 million to 3 million clones on record, 90% to 95% of them singletons. The ten largest clones add up to 0.36% of the sample.

The sequence derives from a man in his late teens or twenties in good health. Some clones in this sample may be carry-over from other donors' samples. Sequenced sample: naive CD4+ T cells from PBMCs. The sample's cell subset or site label, in plain terms: CD45RA+ positively selected.

The CDR3 protein sequence reads: CASSPLTTTNEKLFF. The nucleotide sequence reads TGTGCCAGCAGTCCCCTTACCACAACTAATGAAAAACTGTTTTTT. The rearrangement joined TRBV28 to TRBJ1-4; no D gene call is confident. CDR1 and CDR2, per the germline V gene, are MDHEN and SYDVKM. The CDR3 spans 15 residues, from the cysteine through the phenylalanine. The sequence is cut down to CDR3 DNA, 45 bases in frame from base 1. The V end loses 5 bases and the J end loses 0 bases, and a stretch of 10 bases separates them.